This T cell receptor (beta chain) was sequenced during a study of radiation and T cells in renal cell carcinoma. Findings of the study overall: Without pretreatment biopsies, baseline tumor clonotype presence was undetermined.

Turning to this clone: Its cognate antigen is unknown.

This CDR3 has 14 residues. Germline-derived CDR1 and CDR2 are MNHNY and SVGAGI (reference sequence). V was shortened by 5 bases and J by 4 bases, with 15 bases between the two germline ends. The data were produced by immunoSEQ multiplex PCR, yet TCRdb's version contains in-frame clones alone and is incomplete. Among 150,000 to 200,000 clones listed, roughly 90% were seen once. Regarding time point: blood 4 weeks post-SBRT, at nephrectomy. The sample's treatment: 15 Gy SBRT to primary tumor, nephrectomy 4 weeks later. The specimen was blood, collected from a patient whose treatment included radiotherapy and nephrectomy. The receptor comes from a woman aged 50 to 60 with renal cell carcinoma. This chain uses TRBV6-6 with TRBJ2-7; D gene unclear. CDR3 sequence (DNA): TGTGCCAGCAGTGTATCCTTATCTCAGTACGAGCAGTACTTC. Translation gives CASSVSLSQYEQYF.